This TCR beta chain was sequenced during a study of T cells in Graves' hyperthyroidism and ophthalmopathy. Study conclusions and caveats: Researchers found most expanded thyroid clonotypes above 0.001 in blood as well.

A note on this clonotype: Its antigen is as yet unknown.

RNA transcripts yielded amplified TCR beta CDR3 regions. TCR CDR3 underwent first-round RT-PCR with the HTBI primer set. Using its own MiXCR run on the multiplex PCR reads, TCRdb lists one record per CDR3 protein. Of almost 600,000 distinct CDR3 sequences in the sample, about 43% were seen once. Each diagnosis drew on symptoms, thyroxine, TRAb, thyroid ultrasound and orbital computed tomography findings. CDR3 length: 16 amino acids. Looked up from germline, CDR1 is SGHVS and CDR2 is FQNEAQ. V was pared by 5 bases and J by 1 base, with 17 bases between. Material: peripheral blood or thyroid tissue (not recorded which). This sequence was found in a woman between 18 and 29 years old with Graves' hyperthyroidism. The chain couples TRBV7-8 to TRBJ1-1; D possibly corresponds to TRBD1 (5 bases). The CDR3 is CASSLLEGRENTEAFF. DNA of the CDR3: TGTGCCAGCAGCCTTCTGGAGGGGCGAGAGAACACTGAAGCTTTCTTT.